This T cell receptor beta chain was identified in a study of technical replicates of blood from a handful of donors. V was clipped by 5 bases and J by 4 bases, with 11 bases between them. Germline values: CDR1 SGHNT, CDR2 YENEEA. This CDR3 contains 13 residues. Profiled with immunoSEQ multiplex PCR; TCRdb holds only in-frame clones, not every one. This table holds 85,000 to 100,000 clones, about 95% found once. This chain links TRBV11-3 with TRBJ1-1; the D is unclear. This clonotype was sampled from a human donor in good health. The sample consisted of T cells isolated from PBMCs. CDR3 bases: TGTGCCAGCAGCCCCATGGGAGGCACTGAAGCTTTCTTT. This gives the protein CASSPMGGTEAFF.